This T cell receptor beta chain was profiled in a study of T cell repertoires in cytomegalovirus infection. About the study: Matching HLA type, along with CMV infection, was indicated by public TCR beta signatures. General study points: Clonotypes of TCR beta that were HLA-C-restricted and CMV-specific dominated the ex vivo response. The cumulative frequency of public TCR beta families distinguished individuals who carried CMV together with the relevant HLA.

In its sample, this clonotype was seen a few times. No antigen is known for it. Each CDR3 protein is one row after TCRdb ran MiXCR on the reads. Of some 390,000 distinct CDR3 sequences in the sample, 15% to 20% were seen once. Germline CDR1 and CDR2: SGHDT and YYEEEE. V shed 5 bases and J shed 1 base, with 17 bases lying between them. This CDR3 is 16 amino acids long. The genes are TRBV5-6 and TRBJ2-3; a weak D match, TRBD2 (6 bases). Source material: PBMCs. The sequence was obtained from a human donor in good health (CMV status not recorded). Some clones in this sample may be carry-over from other donors' samples. The CDR3 loop is CASSKLARVGTDTQYF. The CDR3 bases are TGTGCCAGCAGTAAACTAGCAAGGGTCGGCACAGATACGCAGTATTTT.